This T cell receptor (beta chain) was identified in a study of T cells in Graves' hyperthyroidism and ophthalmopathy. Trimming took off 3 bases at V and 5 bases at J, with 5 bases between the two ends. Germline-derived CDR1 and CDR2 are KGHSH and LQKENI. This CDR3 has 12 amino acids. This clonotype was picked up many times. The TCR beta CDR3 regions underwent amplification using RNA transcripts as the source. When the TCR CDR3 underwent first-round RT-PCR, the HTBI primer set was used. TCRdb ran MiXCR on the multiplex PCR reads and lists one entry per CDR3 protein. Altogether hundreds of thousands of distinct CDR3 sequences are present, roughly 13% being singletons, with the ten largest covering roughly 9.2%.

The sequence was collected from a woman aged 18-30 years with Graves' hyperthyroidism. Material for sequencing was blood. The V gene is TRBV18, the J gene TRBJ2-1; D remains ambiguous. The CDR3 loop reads CASSPPNNEQFF. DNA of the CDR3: TGTGCCAGCTCACCCCCTAACAATGAGCAGTTCTTC.